These 7 T cell receptor beta chains were all obtained from the same sample, sequenced in a study of technical replicates of blood from several donors. The protocol was immunoSEQ multiplex PCR, while the TCRdb copy is restricted to in-frame clones and leaves out a portion. This sample has about 59,000 clones, with 86% found just once. The sample was PBMCs. Receptors were obtained from a human donor in good health. Some clones in this sample may be carry-over from other donors' samples.

This rearrangement joins TRBV6-5 to TRBJ1-2; D gene unclear. Germline V gene lookup returns CDR1 MNHEY and CDR2 SVGAGI. Trimming took off 2 bases at V and 2 bases at J, with 6 bases between the two ends. This CDR3 has 13 amino acids. The CDR3 spells CASSYGLNYGYTF. The CDR3 region has the DNA TGTGCCAGCAGTTACGGACTGAACTATGGCTACACCTTC.

The chain couples TRBV5-4 to TRBJ2-5; no clear D. The CDR3 covers 13 residues. Germline V gene sequence: CDR1 SGHNT, CDR2 YYREEE (reference sequence). Trimming stripped 1 base from V and 5 bases from J, with 9 bases between. The CDR3 reads CASSLRFSETQYF. CDR3 coding DNA: TGTGCCAGCAGCTTGCGGTTCTCCGAGACCCAGTACTTC. Drawing the rest from reference TRBV5-4 and TRBJ2-5, the complete variable domain is ETGVTQSPTHLIKTRGQQVTLRCSSQSGHNTVSWYQQALGQGPQFIFQYYREEENGRGNFPPRFSGLQFPNYSSELNVNALELDDSALYLCASSLRFSETQYFGPGTRLLVL.

The chain is built from TRBV4-3 and TRBJ2-6, with TRBD1 matching 12 bases. The length of the CDR3 is 19 residues. Germline-derived CDR1 and CDR2 are LGHNA and YSLEER. The ends lost 4 bases at V and 1 base at J; junction bases unmatched: 8. CDR3 DNA sequence: TGCGCCAGCAGCCCAAGGGACAGGGGGCCTTTGTCTGGGGCCAACGTCCTGACTTTC. Its translation is CASSPRDRGPLSGANVLTF.

This chain connects TRBV4-3 to TRBJ2-4; D is unresolved. The CDR3 runs to 15 residues. The V end was cut by 1 base, the J end by 0 bases, with 7 bases between. CDR1 and CDR2 from the germline V gene are LGHNA and YSLEER. The chain's CDR3 is CASSQVLSAKNIQYF. Here the CDR3 DNA reads TGCGCCAGCAGCCAAGTGTTATCAGCCAAAAACATTCAGTACTTC.

This clone was recorded once. CDR3 DNA: TGCGCCAGCAGCCAAGATCCTGTTTGGGGGCCTGGTACAAATGAAAAACTGTTTTTT. The encoded protein is CASSQDPVWGPGTNEKLFF. The rearrangement uses TRBV4-3 and TRBJ1-4; D might be TRBD1 (6 bases). Germline V gene lookup returns CDR1 LGHNA and CDR2 YSLEER. With 0 bases removed from V and 5 bases from J, the gap between germline ends came to 22 bases. CDR3 length: 19 residues.

The chain joins TRBV9 to TRBJ1-2; TRBD1 agrees at 9 bases. Germline trimming cut 3 bases from V and 4 bases from J; bases unmatched to any gene: 4. This CDR3 is 14 amino acids long. Germline V lookup: CDR1 SGDLS, CDR2 YYNGEE. The CDR3 DNA reads as TGTGCCAGCAGCGCCTCGACAGGGGGCTATGGCTACACCTTC. It yields the protein CASSASTGGYGYTF.

The chain employs TRBV23-1 and TRBJ2-7; 9 bases line up with TRBD1. TRBV23-1 is marked as an open reading frame, function uncertain. The length of the CDR3 is 15 residues. Trimming removed 6 bases from V and 5 bases from J; junction bases left unmatched: 11. Written as DNA, the CDR3 is TGCGCCAGCAGCCTGGACAGGGGAGGTAAGAACGAGCAGTACTTC. It specifies CASSLDRGGKNEQYF.